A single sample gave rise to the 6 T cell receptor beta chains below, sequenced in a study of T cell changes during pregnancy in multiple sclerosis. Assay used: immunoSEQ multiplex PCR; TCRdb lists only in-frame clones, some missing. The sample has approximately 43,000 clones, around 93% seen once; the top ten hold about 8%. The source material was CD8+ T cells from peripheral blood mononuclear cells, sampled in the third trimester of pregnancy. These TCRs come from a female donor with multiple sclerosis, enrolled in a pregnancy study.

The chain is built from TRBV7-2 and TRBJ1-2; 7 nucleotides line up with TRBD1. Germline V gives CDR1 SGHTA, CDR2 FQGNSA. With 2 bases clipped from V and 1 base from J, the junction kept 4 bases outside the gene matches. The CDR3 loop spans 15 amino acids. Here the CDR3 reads CASSLWQGVNYGYTF. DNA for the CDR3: TGTGCCAGCAGCTTATGGCAGGGGGTTAACTATGGCTACACCTTC.

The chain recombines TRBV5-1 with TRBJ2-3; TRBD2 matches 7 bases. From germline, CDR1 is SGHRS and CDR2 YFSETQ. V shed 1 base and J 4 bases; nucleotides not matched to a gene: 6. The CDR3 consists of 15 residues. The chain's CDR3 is CASSLKGLGADTQYF. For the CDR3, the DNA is TGCGCCAGCAGCTTGAAAGGACTAGGGGCAGATACGCAGTATTTT.

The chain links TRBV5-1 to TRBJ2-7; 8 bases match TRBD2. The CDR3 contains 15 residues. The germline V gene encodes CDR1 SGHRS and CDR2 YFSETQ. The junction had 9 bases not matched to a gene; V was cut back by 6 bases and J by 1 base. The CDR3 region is CASKPAGVISYEQYF. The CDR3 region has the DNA TGCGCCAGCAAGCCAGCGGGAGTAATATCCTACGAGCAGTACTTC.

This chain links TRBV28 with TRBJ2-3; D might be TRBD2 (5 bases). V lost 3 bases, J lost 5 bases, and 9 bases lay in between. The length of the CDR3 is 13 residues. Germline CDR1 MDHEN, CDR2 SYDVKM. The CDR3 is CASSFGVGDTQYF. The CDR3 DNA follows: TGTGCCAGCAGTTTCGGGGTAGGAGATACGCAGTATTTT.

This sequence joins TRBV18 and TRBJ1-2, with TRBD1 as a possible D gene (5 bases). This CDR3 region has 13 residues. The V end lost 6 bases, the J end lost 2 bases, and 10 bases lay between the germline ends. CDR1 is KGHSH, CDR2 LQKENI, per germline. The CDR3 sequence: CASSRQRNYGYTF. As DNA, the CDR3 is TGTGCCAGCTCTAGACAGAGGAACTATGGCTACACCTTC.

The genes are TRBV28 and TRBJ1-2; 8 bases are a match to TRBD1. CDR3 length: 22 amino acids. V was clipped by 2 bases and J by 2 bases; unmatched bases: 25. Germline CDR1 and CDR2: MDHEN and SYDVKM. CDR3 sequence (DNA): TGTGCCAGCAGTTTAGAAATCCTCCGGTCCGGGACAGGACCCCCAACAAACTATGGCTACACCTTC. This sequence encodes CASSLEILRSGTGPPTNYGYTF.